The rows below give T cell receptor beta chains drawn from one sample of a study of blood T cell repertoires in COVID-19. Using immunoSEQ multiplex PCR, the repertoire was profiled, and TCRdb retains in-frame clones only, with some absent. Altogether under 250,000 clones are present, roughly 81% being singletons, with the ten largest covering about 3%. Sample: peripheral blood. Receptor source: a man over 45 who had recovered from COVID-19. Each CDR3 is given with its conserved first and last residue. The D gene is left open where the match is weak. Not every row has a clone size; where given, it reads once, few, many or a size class.

14	TRBV6-5	few	TRBJ2-7	NA	TGTGCCAGTGGAGTGTCCCTCTTGACCTACGAGCAGTACTTC	CASGVSLLTYEQYF
16	TRBV11-2	NA	TRBJ2-1	TRBD1	TGTGCCAGCAGCTTAGTGGGACAGGGGACCTACAATGAGCAGTTCTTC	CASSLVGQGTYNEQFF
15	TRBV19	NA	TRBJ2-1	NA	TGTGCCAGTAGGGATGGATCCGGGAGTTTTGATGAGCAGTTCTTC	CASRDGSGSFDEQFF
16	TRBV6-5	NA	TRBJ2-1	TRBD2	TGTGCCAGCAGTTACTCGGGGCTAGCGGGAGAGGGTGAGCAGTTCTTC	CASSYSGLAGEGEQFF
17	TRBV9	NA	TRBJ2-7	TRBD2	TGTGCCAGCAGCGTAGCTGAGCAGCGGGAGCTCCTTGACGAGCAGTACTTC	CASSVAEQRELLDEQYF
16	TRBV29-1	few	TRBJ2-7	TRBD1	TGCAGCGTTTTAGGAGTCCGGGACAGGGAAGCCTACGAGCAGTACTTC	CSVLGVRDREAYEQYF
13	TRBV19	NA	TRBJ2-1	TRBD2	TGTGCCAGTAGTATAGATACTAGCGGGTCGACGTTCTTC	CASSIDTSGSTFF
15	TRBV3-1/TRBV3-2	once	TRBJ2-7	TRBD1	TGTGCCAGCAGCCGCTACCGGGACAGGGGAAACGAGCAGTACTTC	CASSRYRDRGNEQYF
15	TRBV19	NA	TRBJ1-1	NA	TGTGCCAGTAGTAGTGGTGTACGGGTCCGGACTGAAGCTTTCTTT	CASSSGVRVRTEAFF
17	TRBV4-2	NA	TRBJ2-3	NA	TGTGCCAGCAGCCAAGCGAGGACTCGCAACATGGGGGATACGCAGTATTTT	CASSQARTRNMGDTQYF
14	TRBV7-9	NA	TRBJ1-1	NA	TGTGCCAGCAGCTCATGGGGGGGCAACACTGAAGCTTTCTTT	CASSSWGGNTEAFF
14	TRBV24-1	NA	TRBJ1-5	NA	TGTGCCACCAGTGATTTTCCGGGTAATCAGCCCCAGCATTTT	CATSDFPGNQPQHF
15	TRBV6-5	NA	TRBJ2-7	NA	TGTGCCAGCAGTTACTCCGGGACATCCTCCTACGAGCAGTACTTC	CASSYSGTSSYEQYF
12	TRBV12-3/TRBV12-4	NA	TRBJ1-5	NA	TGTGCCAGCAGTCAGGGGTACCAGCCCCAGCATTTT	CASSQGYQPQHF
17	TRBV7-7	NA	TRBJ1-1	TRBD1	TGTGCCAGCAGCCGAAAAGGGGGCAATGGTGGGAACACTGAAGCTTTCTTT	CASSRKGGNGGNTEAFF
16	TRBV3-1/TRBV3-2	NA	TRBJ1-1	NA	TGTGCCAGCAGCCAAGATTCGGGGGGCTCGGACACTGAAGCTTTCTTT	CASSQDSGGSDTEAFF
15	TRBV14	few	TRBJ1-2	TRBD1	TGTGCCAGCAGCCAAGGAAGGGGGCGCGACTATGGCTACACCTTC	CASSQGRGRDYGYTF
13	TRBV19	NA	TRBJ2-3	NA	TGTGCCAGTAGTGGGGGACTCACAGATACGCAGTATTTT	CASSGGLTDTQYF
17	TRBV28	NA	TRBJ2-5	TRBD2	TGTGCCAGCAGTTTCATCGGGCTAGCGGGAGTTCAAGAGACCCAGTACTTC	CASSFIGLAGVQETQYF
18	TRBV18	NA	TRBJ1-6	TRBD1	TGTGCCAGCTCACCACAGCGGACAGGGAAGACCTATAATTCACCCCTCCACTTT	CASSPQRTGKTYNSPLHF
18	TRBV25-1	NA	TRBJ2-2	TRBD1	TGTGCCAGCAGTGAAGTCGGGACAGGGGGCTGGGACACCGGGGAGCTGTTTTTT	CASSEVGTGGWDTGELFF
14	TRBV27	few	TRBJ1-1	TRBD1	TGTGCCAGCACTCCAGGGGGGCGGGGCACTGAAGCTTTCTTT	CASTPGGRGTEAFF
15	TRBV6-5	once	TRBJ2-7	TRBD2	TGTGCCAGCAGTTACTCCCCAGCGGGAGCTTACGAGCAGTACTTC	CASSYSPAGAYEQYF
18	TRBV3-1/TRBV3-2	NA	TRBJ2-2	TRBD2	TGTGCCAGCAGCCCTTACGGGACTAGCGGGAGGGGCACCGGGGAGCTGTTTTTT	CASSPYGTSGRGTGELFF
15	TRBV27	NA	TRBJ2-2	TRBD2	TGTGCCAGCATCCCCTTAGCGGGGTACACCGGGGAGCTGTTTTTT	CASIPLAGYTGELFF
14	TRBV28	NA	TRBJ1-2	TRBD1	TGTGCCAGCACCCCGGGACAGGAATATTATGGCTACACCTTC	CASTPGQEYYGYTF
17	TRBV7-9	NA	TRBJ2-4	TRBD1	TGTGCCAGCAGCGCAGGGGGACAGGGCTTGATCAAAAACATTCAGTACTTC	CASSAGGQGLIKNIQYF
15	TRBV24-1	NA	TRBJ2-4	NA	TGTGCCACCAGTGATTCGGGACTAGCCAAAAACATTCAGTACTTC	CATSDSGLAKNIQYF
14	TRBV11-2	NA	TRBJ2-7	NA	TGTGCCAGCACCCCTTCGCTAGCAAACTACGAGCAGTACTTC	CASTPSLANYEQYF
16	TRBV30	NA	TRBJ2-4	NA	TGTGCCTGGAGCCACAGGGAAGGGGTGGCCAAAAACATTCAGTACTTC	CAWSHREGVAKNIQYF
16	TRBV15	NA	TRBJ2-6	NA	TGTGCCACCAGCAGATCCCGGTTCTCTGGGGCCAACGTCCTGACTTTC	CATSRSRFSGANVLTF
12	TRBV3-1/TRBV3-2	once	TRBJ2-1	NA	TGTGCCAGCAGCCAAGCCGTCTCCCGGCAGTTCTTC	CASSQAVSRQFF
15	TRBV30	NA	TRBJ2-3	TRBD2	TGTGCCTGGAGTCTCTCGGGCGGGAGTTCAGATACGCAGTATTTT	CAWSLSGGSSDTQYF
16	TRBV7-2	NA	TRBJ2-7	NA	TGTGCCAGCAGCTGGGGTGGTGGCGGACTCTCCTACGAGCAGTACTTC	CASSWGGGGLSYEQYF
18	TRBV28	NA	TRBJ2-7	TRBD2	TGTGCCAGCAGTTTAGTACTTGGGTCGGGAGGGGTGGCCTACGAGCAGTACTTC	CASSLVLGSGGVAYEQYF
17	TRBV5-1	once	TRBJ2-1	TRBD2	TGCGCCAGCAGCTCCCTAGCGGGAGGGCTCTCCTACAATGAGCAGTTCTTC	CASSSLAGGLSYNEQFF
13	TRBV19	NA	TRBJ2-7	NA	TGTGCCAGTAGTATAGATGCCAGCTACGAGCAGTACTTC	CASSIDASYEQYF
17	TRBV28	NA	TRBJ2-1	NA	TGTGCCAGCAGTTCTGGTCGGGACACCCGCTCCTACAATGAGCAGTTCTTC	CASSSGRDTRSYNEQFF
14	TRBV5-1	NA	TRBJ1-2	TRBD1	TGCGCCAGCAGCTTGGTTCCCGGACAGGGCGGCTACACCTTC	CASSLVPGQGGYTF
15	TRBV6-5	NA	TRBJ2-4	NA	TGTGCCAGCAGTTCGGGTTACTTAGCCAAAAACATTCAGTACTTC	CASSSGYLAKNIQYF
14	TRBV28	NA	TRBJ2-1	TRBD2	TGTGCCATGGGGACTAGCGGGCGGGTCAATGAGCAGTTCTTC	CAMGTSGRVNEQFF
14	TRBV11-2	NA	TRBJ1-1	NA	TGTGCCAGCAGTTTCCTACGCCAGAACACTGAAGCTTTCTTT	CASSFLRQNTEAFF
19	TRBV7-9	NA	TRBJ2-1	TRBD2	TGTGCCAGCAGCTTTATTATAGCGGGTGTGACTACGAGTTACAATGAGCAGTTCTTC	CASSFIIAGVTTSYNEQFF
13	TRBV11-2	once	TRBJ2-7	TRBD1	TGTGCCAGCAATGGACAGGGGGCCTACGAGCAGTACTTC	CASNGQGAYEQYF
14	TRBV10-3	NA	TRBJ2-5	TRBD1	TGTGCCATCAGTGAGTCGACAGGGCCAGAGACCCAGTACTTC	CAISESTGPETQYF